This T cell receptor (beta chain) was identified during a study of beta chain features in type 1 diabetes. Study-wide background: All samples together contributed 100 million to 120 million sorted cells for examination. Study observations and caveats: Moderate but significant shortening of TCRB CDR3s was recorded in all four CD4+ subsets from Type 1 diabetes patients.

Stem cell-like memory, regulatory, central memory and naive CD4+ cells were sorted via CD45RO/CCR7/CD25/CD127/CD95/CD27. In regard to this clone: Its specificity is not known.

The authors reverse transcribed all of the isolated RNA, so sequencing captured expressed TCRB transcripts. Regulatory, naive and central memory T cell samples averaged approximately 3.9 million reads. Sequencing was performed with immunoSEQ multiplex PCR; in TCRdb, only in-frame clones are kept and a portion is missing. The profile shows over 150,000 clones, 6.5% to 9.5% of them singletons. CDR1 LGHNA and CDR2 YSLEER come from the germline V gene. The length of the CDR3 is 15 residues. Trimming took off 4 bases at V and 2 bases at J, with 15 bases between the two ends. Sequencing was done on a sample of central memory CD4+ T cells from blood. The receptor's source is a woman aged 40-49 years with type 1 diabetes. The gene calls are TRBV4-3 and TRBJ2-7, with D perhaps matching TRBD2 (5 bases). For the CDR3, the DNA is TGCGCCAGCAGCCGGGAGCCCCTGGGAGCCTACGAGCAGTACTTC. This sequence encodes CASSREPLGAYEQYF.